This T cell receptor beta chain stems from a study of OX40 agonist ivuxolimab in advanced cancers. Whole-study results and caveats: It was not determined which antigens were specifically recognized by the peripheral T cells that had undergone clonal expansion.

V lost 6 bases and J 3 bases, leaving 17 bases between the germline ends. Germline V gene sequence: CDR1 MNHNY, CDR2 SVGAGI (reference sequence). This CDR3 is built from 16 residues. Regarding this clone: Its target is unknown.

This table comes from immunoSEQ multiplex PCR, and its TCRdb copy is limited to in-frame clones, with some not included. The sample holds approximately 69,000 clones, 90% seen once. J is TRBJ1-4 and V is TRBV6-6, with D perhaps matching TRBD1 (5 bases). Source: CD4+ or CD8+ T cells sorted from blood, taken in a trial of the OX40 agonist ivuxolimab. This sequence was found in an adult with an advanced solid tumor such as melanoma, head and neck, liver or kidney cancer. CDR3 sequence reads: CASRTSLRGANEKLFF. The CDR3 nucleotides read TGTGCCAGCAGAACATCCTTGAGGGGCGCTAATGAAAAACTGTTTTTT.